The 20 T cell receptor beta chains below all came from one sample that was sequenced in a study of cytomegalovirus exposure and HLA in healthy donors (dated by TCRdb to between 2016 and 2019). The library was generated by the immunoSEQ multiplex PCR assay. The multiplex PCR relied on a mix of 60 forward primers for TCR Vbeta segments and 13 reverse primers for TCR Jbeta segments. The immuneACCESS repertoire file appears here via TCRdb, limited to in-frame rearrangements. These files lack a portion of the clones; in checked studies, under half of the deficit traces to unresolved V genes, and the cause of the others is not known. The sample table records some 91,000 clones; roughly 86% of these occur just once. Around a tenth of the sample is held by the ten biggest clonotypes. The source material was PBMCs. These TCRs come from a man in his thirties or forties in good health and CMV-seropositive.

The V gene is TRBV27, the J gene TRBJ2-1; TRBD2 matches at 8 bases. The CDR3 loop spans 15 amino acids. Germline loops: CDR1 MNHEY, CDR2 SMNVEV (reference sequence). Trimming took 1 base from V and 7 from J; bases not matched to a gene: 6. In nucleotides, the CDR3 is TGTGCCAGCAGTTTATTTCCAGCGGGAGAGAATGAGCAGTTCTTC. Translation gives CASSLFPAGENEQFF.

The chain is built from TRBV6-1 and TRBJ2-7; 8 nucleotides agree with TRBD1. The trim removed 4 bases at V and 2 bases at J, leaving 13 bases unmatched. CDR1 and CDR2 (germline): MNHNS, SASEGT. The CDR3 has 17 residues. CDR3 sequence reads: CASSGGAQGAWTYEQYF. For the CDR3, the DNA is TGTGCCAGCAGTGGGGGGGCTCAGGGGGCTTGGACCTACGAGCAGTACTTC.

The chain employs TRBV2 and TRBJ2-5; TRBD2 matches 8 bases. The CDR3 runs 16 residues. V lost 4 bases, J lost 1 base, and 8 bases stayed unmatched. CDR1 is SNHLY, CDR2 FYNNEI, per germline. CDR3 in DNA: TGTGCCAGCAGTGCGTCGGGCGGGAGGTTCCAAGAGACCCAGTACTTC. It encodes CASSASGGRFQETQYF.

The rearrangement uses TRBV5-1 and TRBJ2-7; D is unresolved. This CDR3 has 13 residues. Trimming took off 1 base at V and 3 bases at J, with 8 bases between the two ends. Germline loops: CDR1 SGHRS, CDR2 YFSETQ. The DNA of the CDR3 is TGCGCCAGCAGCTTGCGCGGATTCTACGAGCAGTACTTC. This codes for CASSLRGFYEQYF.

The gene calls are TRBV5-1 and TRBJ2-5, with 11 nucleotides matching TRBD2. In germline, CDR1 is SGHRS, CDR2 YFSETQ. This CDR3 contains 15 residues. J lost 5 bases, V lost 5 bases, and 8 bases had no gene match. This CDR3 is CASSSTSGSWETQYF. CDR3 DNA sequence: TGCGCCAGCAGTAGTACTAGCGGGAGTTGGGAGACCCAGTACTTC.

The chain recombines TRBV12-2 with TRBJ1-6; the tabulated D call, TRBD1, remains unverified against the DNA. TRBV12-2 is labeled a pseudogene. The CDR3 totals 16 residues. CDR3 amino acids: CASRLARGHRGSPLHF. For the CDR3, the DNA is TGTGCAAGTCGCTTAGCAAGGGGACACCGCGGCTCACCCCTCCACTTT.

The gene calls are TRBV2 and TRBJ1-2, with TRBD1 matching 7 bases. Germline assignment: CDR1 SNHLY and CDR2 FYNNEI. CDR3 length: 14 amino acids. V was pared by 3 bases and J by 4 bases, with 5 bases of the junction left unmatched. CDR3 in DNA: TGTGCCAGCAGTGAGAGTCGACAGGGCTATGGCTACACCTTC. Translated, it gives CASSESRQGYGYTF. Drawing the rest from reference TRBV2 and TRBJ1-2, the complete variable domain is EPEVTQTPSHQVTQMGQEVILRCVPISNHLYFYWYRQILGQKVEFLVSFYNNEISEKSEIFDDQFSVERPDGSNFTLKIRSTKLEDSAMYFCASSESRQGYGYTFGSGTRLTVV.

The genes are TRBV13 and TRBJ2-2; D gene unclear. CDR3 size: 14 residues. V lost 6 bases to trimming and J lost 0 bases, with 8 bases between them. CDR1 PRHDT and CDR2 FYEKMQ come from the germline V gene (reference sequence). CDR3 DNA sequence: TGTGCCAGCAGGCTAGGAGCGAACACCGGGGAGCTGTTTTTT. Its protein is CASRLGANTGELFF.

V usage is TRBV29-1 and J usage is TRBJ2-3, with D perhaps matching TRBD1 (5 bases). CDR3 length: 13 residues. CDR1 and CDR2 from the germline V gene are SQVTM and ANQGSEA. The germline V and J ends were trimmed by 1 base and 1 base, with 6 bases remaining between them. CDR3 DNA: TGCAGCGTTGAAGTGGGGCGCACAGATACGCAGTATTTT. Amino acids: CSVEVGRTDTQYF.

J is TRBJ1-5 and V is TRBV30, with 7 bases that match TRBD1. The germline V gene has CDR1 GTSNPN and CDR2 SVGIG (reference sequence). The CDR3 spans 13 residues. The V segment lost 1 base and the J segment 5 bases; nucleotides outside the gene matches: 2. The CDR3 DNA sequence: TGTGCCTGGAGTGGGGGACAGTATCAGCCCCAGCATTTT. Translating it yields CAWSGGQYQPQHF.

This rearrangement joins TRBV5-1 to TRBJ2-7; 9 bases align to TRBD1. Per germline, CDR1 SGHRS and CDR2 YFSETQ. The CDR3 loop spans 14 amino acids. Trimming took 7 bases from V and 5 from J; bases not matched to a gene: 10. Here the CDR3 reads CASAPGTGINEQYF. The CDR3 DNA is TGCGCCAGCGCCCCAGGGACAGGGATCAACGAGCAGTACTTC.

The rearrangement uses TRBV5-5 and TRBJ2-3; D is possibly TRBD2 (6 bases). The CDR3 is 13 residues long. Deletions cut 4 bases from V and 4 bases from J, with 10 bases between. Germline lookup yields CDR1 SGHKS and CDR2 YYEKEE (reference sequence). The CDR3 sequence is CASSTTSSDTQYF. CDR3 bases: TGTGCCAGCAGCACAACTAGCTCAGATACGCAGTATTTT.

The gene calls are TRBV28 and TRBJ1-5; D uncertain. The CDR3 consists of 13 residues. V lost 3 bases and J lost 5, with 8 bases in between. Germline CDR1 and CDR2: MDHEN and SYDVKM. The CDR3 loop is CASSFSGYQPQHF. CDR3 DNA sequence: TGTGCCAGCAGTTTTTCGGGTTATCAGCCCCAGCATTTT.

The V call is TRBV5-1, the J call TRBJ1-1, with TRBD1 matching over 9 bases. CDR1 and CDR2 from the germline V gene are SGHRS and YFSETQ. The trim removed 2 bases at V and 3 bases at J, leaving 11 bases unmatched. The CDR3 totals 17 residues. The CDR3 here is CASSFGTGIGWDTEAFF. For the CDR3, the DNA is TGCGCCAGCAGCTTCGGGACAGGGATTGGCTGGGACACTGAAGCTTTCTTT.

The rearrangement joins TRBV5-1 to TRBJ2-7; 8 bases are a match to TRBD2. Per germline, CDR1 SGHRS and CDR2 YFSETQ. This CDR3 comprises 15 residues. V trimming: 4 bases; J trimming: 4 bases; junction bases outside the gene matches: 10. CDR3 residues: CASSRKALAEYEQYF. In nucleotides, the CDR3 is TGCGCCAGCAGCCGAAAGGCACTAGCGGAGTACGAGCAGTACTTC.

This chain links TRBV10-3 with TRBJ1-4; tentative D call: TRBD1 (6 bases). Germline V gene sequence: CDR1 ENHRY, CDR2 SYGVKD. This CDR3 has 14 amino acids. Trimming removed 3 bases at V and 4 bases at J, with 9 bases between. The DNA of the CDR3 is TGTGCCATCAGTGAAGCAGGGGTTAATGAAAAACTGTTTTTT. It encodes CAISEAGVNEKLFF.

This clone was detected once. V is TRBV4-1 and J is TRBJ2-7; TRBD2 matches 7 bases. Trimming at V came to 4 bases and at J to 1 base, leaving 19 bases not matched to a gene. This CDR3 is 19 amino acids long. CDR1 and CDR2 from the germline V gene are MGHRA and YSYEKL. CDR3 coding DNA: TGCGCCAGCAGCCTACGCCCCCCACCTAGCGGAGGTCTATCCTACGAGCAGTACTTC. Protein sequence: CASSLRPPPSGGLSYEQYF.

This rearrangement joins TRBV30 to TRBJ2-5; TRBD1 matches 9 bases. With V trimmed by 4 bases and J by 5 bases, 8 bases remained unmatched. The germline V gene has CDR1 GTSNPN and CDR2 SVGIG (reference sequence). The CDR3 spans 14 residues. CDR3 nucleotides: TGTGCCTGGAAGGACAGGGGCTTGGGGGAGACCCAGTACTTC. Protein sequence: CAWKDRGLGETQYF.

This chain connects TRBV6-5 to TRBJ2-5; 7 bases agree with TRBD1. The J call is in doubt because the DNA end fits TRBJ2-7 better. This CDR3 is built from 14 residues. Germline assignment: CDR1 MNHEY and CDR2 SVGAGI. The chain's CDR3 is CASSTKDRVHEQYF. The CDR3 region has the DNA TGTGCCAGCAGTACGAAAGACAGGGTCCACGAGCAGTACTTC.

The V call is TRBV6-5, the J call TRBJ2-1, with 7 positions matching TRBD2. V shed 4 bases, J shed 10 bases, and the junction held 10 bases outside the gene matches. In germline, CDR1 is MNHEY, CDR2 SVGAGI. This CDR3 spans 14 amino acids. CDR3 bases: TGTGCCAGCAGTTCCCCTAGACTAGCCGGGGAGCAGTTCTTC. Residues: CASSSPRLAGEQFF.